Presented here are 5 T cell receptor beta chains from one specimen sequenced in a study of CD8 T cells in ankylosing spondylitis. Findings and limits, study-wide: Characteristic, it appeared, of ankylosing spondylitis blood was a TCR beta motif of several highly homologous variants.

Their antigens are not known. TCRdb ran MiXCR on the 5' RACE reads and lists one entry per CDR3 protein. The table has around 770,000 distinct CDR3 sequences, over 9.5% seen once. Input material: blood, either unsorted or a sorted T cell fraction (not recorded which). The origin of the receptors is a male donor with ankylosing spondylitis.

CDR3 region: CASRPPVGSSLPGELFF. The DNA of the CDR3 is TGTGCCAGCAGGCCCCCTGTGGGGTCCTCCCTCCCCGGGGAGCTGTTTTTT. The chain combines TRBV7-2 with TRBJ2-2, with no clear D. The CDR3 covers 17 residues. The germline V gene has CDR1 SGHTA and CDR2 FQGNSA. V lost 6 bases and J 6 bases, leaving 23 bases between the germline ends.

This clonotype was counted a few times. The gene calls are TRBV7-2 and TRBJ2-3, with 8 nucleotides matching TRBD2. The CDR3 runs 16 residues. CDR1 is SGHTA and CDR2 is FQGNSA in the germline V gene. V lost 3 bases, J lost 3 bases, and 8 bases stayed unmatched. CDR3 bases: TGTGCCAGCAGCTTCCTCAAACTAGCGGCTACAGATACGCAGTATTTT. Protein product: CASSFLKLAATDTQYF.

J is TRBJ2-1 and V is TRBV29-1; D may be TRBD1 (6 bases). Germline CDR1 is SQVTM and CDR2 is ANQGSEA. This CDR3 is built from 11 residues. V lost 7 bases to trimming and J lost 4 bases, with 8 bases between them. In DNA, the CDR3 is TGCAGCGCAGGGGAATACAATGAGCAGTTCTTC. It is translated as CSAGEYNEQFF.

This clonotype was seen repeatedly, ten times or more. The gene calls are TRBV7-2 and TRBJ2-3; no firm D call. V gave up 0 bases and J gave up 1 base, with 5 bases separating them. The CDR3 is 14 amino acids. The germline V gene has CDR1 SGHTA and CDR2 FQGNSA. The CDR3 protein is CASSLAIRTDTQYF. The CDR3 DNA sequence: TGTGCCAGCAGCTTAGCGATTCGCACAGATACGCAGTATTTT.

This clonotype occurred a few times. The chain uses TRBV2 and TRBJ2-1, with 10 bases matching TRBD2. Germline assignment: CDR1 SNHLY and CDR2 FYNNEI. CDR3 length: 13 residues. V gave up 7 bases and J gave up 9 bases; unmatched junction bases: 6. CDR3 bases: TGTGCCAGCATTAAAAGCGGGGGGGGTGAGCAGTTCTTC. Protein product: CASIKSGGGEQFF.